Below, one TCR beta chain is given with its context. Its antigen is not yet known. The input lacks base qualities; no much larger clone sits a single base away. This entry belongs to a study of T cell responses to AZD1222 COVID-19 vaccine (dated by TCRdb to the early 2020s). Notes on the research overall: AZD1222 recipients with second doses at about 4 weeks or about 12 weeks were pooled, because spike-specific TCR depth and breadth did not differ between schedules. TCR sequencing covered approximately 230 trial participants: 200 to 210 given two doses of AZD1222 and approximately 26 given two doses of MenACWY control vaccine. Enrollment into the trials was organized by age into subgroups of 18-55, 56-69 and 70-plus years, and those subgroups contained around 150, 28 and 57 TCR-sequenced participants, respectively.

Broad study findings and their caveats: Only six AZD1222 recipients were SARS-CoV-2 seropositive at baseline, limiting conclusions about previously exposed vaccinees. Because no samples from the day 14 peak response were available, repertoires could be characterized only after the peak T cell response. Vaccine-associated CD4 TCRs spanned the whole spike protein, with dominant responses in regions 160-218 and 743-854. Reportedly, almost half of the unique spike-specific TCRs recognized epitopes lying outside the regions that are mutated in the B.1.351 and B.1.1.7 variants. Most participants were white British and females outnumbered males, and the authors suggested that clonal diversity may have been underestimated. After two AZD1222 doses, both the breadth and the depth of spike-specific TCRs were significantly higher than at day 0 and than in MenACWY recipients. In the small 56-69-year group, the increase in depth fell short of significance, most likely because of low power.

The CDR3 regions of human TCRbeta chains were subjected to immunosequencing. The study's own analysis went as follows. Repertoire TCRs were checked for matches against a reference library of SARS-CoV-2-specific TCRs that had been generated using the MIRA antigen-specificity platform. Breadth was defined as the fraction of unique TCRs that were SARS-CoV-2-associated. Depth was defined as the fraction of total T cells that were SARS-CoV-2-associated. Each spike-specific TCR was assigned to its reactive spike region and to a CD4 or CD8 class using the MIRA data. Log10-transformed breadth and depth values were compared by one-way ANOVA with Sidak's multiple comparisons tests. The immuneACCESS repertoire file appears here via TCRdb, limited to in-frame rearrangements. These files lack a portion of the clones; in checked studies, under half of the deficit traces to unresolved V genes, and the cause of the others is not known. V and J calls and clone size come straight from that table; D and trimming were deduced from the DNA. This sample is represented by about 85,000 clones; 70% to 90% of them were singletons. About 8% of the sample lies in the top ten.

Explained via the paper, the time point label denotes: baseline before first vaccination. Vaccinee samples came from UK trials COV001 and COV002, including a single-blind randomized controlled phase 2/3 trial of AZD1222 (ChAdOx1 nCoV-19) in healthy adults. Trial participant PBMC samples were collected at day 0 and day 28 after the second dose for TCRbeta chain sequencing. The source of this sequence is an adult in good health. The sequences come from peripheral blood, collected on day 0 of AZD1222 vaccination.

The nucleotide sequence reads as follows: TGTGCCAGTTATATCTCCTATAATTCACCCCTCCACTTT. Translation gives CASYISYNSPLHF. The chain is encoded by TRBV19 joined to TRBJ1-6; the D gene cannot be named for sure. V sheds 8 bases and J sheds 0 bases, leaving 5 bases between their ends. The CDR3 goes from the cysteine to the phenylalanine over 13 residues. The entry retains the CDR3 DNA only, 39 bases that are in frame from base 1. The germline V gene (reference sequence) sets CDR1 to LNHDA and CDR2 to SQIVND.